This T cell receptor beta chain originates from a study of cytomegalovirus exposure and HLA in healthy donors. Study-wide findings and caveats: According to the study, roughly 180 TCR beta chains were cytomegalovirus-associated.

The CDR3 is made up of 12 amino acids. Germline CDR1 is MDHEN and CDR2 is SYDVKM. V lost 2 bases and J lost 6, with 5 bases in between. The PCR was carried out with 60 Vbeta primers and 13 Jbeta primers. Repertoires were generated with immunoSEQ multiplex PCR, while TCRdb's copy carries only in-frame clones and drops some. The sample consists of around 150,000 clones, 75% to 85% of them appearing once. As concerns this clone: Its specificity is unknown. At the DNA level, this CDR3 is encoded by other sequences in the same sample as well.

The sequence came from a man in his forties or fifties in good health and CMV-seropositive. The rearrangement links TRBV28 to TRBJ2-1; tentative D call: TRBD2 (5 bases). Sequencing was carried out using PBMCs. The CDR3 sequence is CASSLGGNEQFF. DNA of the CDR3: TGTGCCAGCAGTTTAGGAGGCAATGAGCAGTTCTTC.